Here is one T cell receptor beta chain with its context. This entry comes from a study of blood T cell repertoires in COVID-19. As for the study in general: PBMCs, B-cell-depleted T cells, or T cells provided the cDNA or gDNA that made up the material.

The CDR3 is 13 residues long. CDR1 and CDR2 from the germline V gene are MNHEY and SVGAGI. V lost 7 bases, J lost 4 bases, and 5 bases stayed unmatched. Clones were read by immunoSEQ multiplex PCR, and TCRdb kept only the in-frame ones, dropping some. The table records 150,000 to 200,000 clones, 70% to 90% of them present only once. The chain has TRBV6-5 and TRBJ1-2, with TRBD1 identical over 8 bases. The source is a man aged 35-49 years who had recovered from COVID-19. The sequenced sample was PBMCs or T cells enriched from blood (not recorded which). CDR3 in amino acids: CASTTGGTYGYTF. CDR3 in DNA: TGTGCCAGCACAACAGGGGGTACCTATGGCTACACCTTC.